Listed below are T cell receptor beta chains from one sample, sequenced in a study of cytomegalovirus exposure and HLA in healthy donors. Sequencing was performed with immunoSEQ multiplex PCR; in TCRdb, only in-frame clones are kept and a portion is missing. The repertoire holds 150,000 to 180,000 clones, with more than 60% as singletons. What was sequenced was PBMCs. All receptors come from a woman aged 40 to 55 in good health and CMV-seronegative. The CDR3 runs from the conserved cysteine through the conserved F or W.

>TRBV5-1|14|TRBJ1-1
CASSLYREVGEAFF
>TRBV6-5|16|TRBJ1-2
CASSSQGAVGVGGYTF
>TRBV4-2|16|TRBJ2-7
CASSQEAASGSYEQYF
>TRBV6-1|14|TRBJ2-7
CASTYGQGGHEQYF
>TRBV6-6|16|TRBJ2-3
CASRPTGLAGTDTQYF
>TRBV7-8|15|TRBJ1-5
CASSSDGIDSQPQHF
>TRBV18|12|TRBJ1-1
CASSPPGNKAFF
>TRBV4-1|13|TRBJ1-1
CASSQAPGVKAFF
>TRBV5-8|17|TRBJ1-2
CASSVRAFRDRTSGYTF
>TRBV6-5|14|TRBJ1-1
CASSSERGYTEAFF
>TRBV6-5|15|TRBJ2-6
CASSPTGLGANVLTF
>TRBV5-1|16|TRBJ1-1
CASSEQGPFMNTEAFF
>TRBV7-8|17|TRBJ2-1
CASSFRTGGSPYNEQFF
>TRBV2|14|TRBJ2-7
CASSEFVQGGGEYF
>TRBV5-1|12|TRBJ1-1
CASSLGTGGAFF
>TRBV7-6|13|TRBJ1-1
CASSPTGVTEAFF
>TRBV10-3|13|TRBJ2-1
CATRTSGSIEQFF
>TRBV14|16|TRBJ1-4
CASSPDRTRTNEKLFF
>TRBV7-9|17|TRBJ2-3
CASSHGGSNHDTDTQYF
>TRBV6-6|14|TRBJ2-1
CASKRELNYNEQFF
>TRBV30|20|TRBJ1-3
CAWSVGGRGILSDSGNTIYF
>TRBV7-9|13|TRBJ2-1
CASSTRDSSEQFF
>TRBV5-1|14|TRBJ2-7
CASSPTFSSYEQYF
>TRBV9|16|TRBJ2-3
CASSVGTGAHTDTQYF
>TRBV25-1|16|TRBJ2-4
CASSELGQLGKDIQYF
>TRBV10-2|15|TRBJ2-3
CASGASGRSTDTQYF
>TRBV6-6|16|TRBJ1-2
CASSPGAQGLDYGYTF
>TRBV2|15|TRBJ2-7
CASSLGGLAAYEQYF
>TRBV30|16|TRBJ2-5
CAWSFSPGLSGKTQYF
>TRBV7-8|13|TRBJ1-1
CASSLDSNTEAFF
>TRBV4-1|17|TRBJ2-3
CASSQVQLAGGADTQYF
>TRBV7-6|13|TRBJ2-1
CASSNGQHNEQFF
>TRBV5-1|14|TRBJ2-3
CASTTGGETDTQYF
>TRBV28|14|TRBJ2-7
CASERGELSYEQYF
>TRBV6-1|14|TRBJ1-1
CASSETGLNTEAFF
>TRBV2|13|TRBJ1-3
CATDQGGGNTIYF
>TRBV1|18|TRBJ2-7
CTSSQHEPTAGGPGEQYF
>TRBV5-1|14|TRBJ1-2
CASSLGQGIGGYTF
>TRBV6-5|15|TRBJ2-3
CASSAQELSTDTQYF
>TRBV10-3|13|TRBJ2-5
CAISGTSRQTQYF